The next 26 T cell receptor beta chains were all read from a single sample in a study of cytomegalovirus exposure and HLA in healthy donors. Primers included in the PCR were 60 Vbeta and 13 Jbeta primers. The protocol was immunoSEQ multiplex PCR, while the TCRdb copy is restricted to in-frame clones and leaves out a portion. Of about 130,000 clones listed, about four fifths are singletons. Material for sequencing was PBMCs. The receptors come from a human donor in good health.

This clone has a handful of counts. The V call is TRBV13, the J call TRBJ2-1; TRBD2 is a possible D gene (5 bases). CDR1 is PRHDT and CDR2 is FYEKMQ in the germline V gene (reference sequence). CDR3 length: 12 amino acids. Trimming took 3 bases from V and 9 from J, leaving 9 bases between them. This CDR3 is CASSFHEGEQFF. The CDR3 bases are TGTGCCAGCAGCTTCCACGAGGGTGAGCAGTTCTTC.

The V gene is TRBV6-5, the J gene TRBJ1-5; D not resolved. Per the germline V gene, CDR1 is MNHEY and CDR2 is SVGAGI. V was shortened by 2 bases and J by 9 bases, with 14 bases between the two germline ends. The CDR3 contains 14 residues. CDR3 DNA: TGTGCCAGCAGTTACACGGACGCTCGGGGGCCCCAGCATTTT. It yields the protein CASSYTDARGPQHF.

The chain carries TRBV6-1 and TRBJ2-2; TRBD1 agrees at 8 bases. Looked up from germline, CDR1 is MNHNS and CDR2 is SASEGT. J was trimmed by 2 bases and V by 6 bases; bases with no gene match: 5. This CDR3 spans 15 amino acids. The CDR3 reads CASRWDRKNTGELFF. The CDR3 nucleotides read TGTGCCAGCAGATGGGACAGGAAAAACACCGGGGAGCTGTTTTTT.

V and J are TRBV7-9 and TRBJ1-1, with a weak D call TRBD1 (5 bases). The CDR3 extends over 14 amino acids. Germline CDR1 is SEHNR and CDR2 is FQNEAQ (reference sequence). Deletions cut 6 bases from V and 0 bases from J, with 11 bases between. The CDR3 coding sequence is TGTGCCAGCAGGCCCGGGGGGATGAACACTGAAGCTTTCTTT. Translated: CASRPGGMNTEAFF.

The chain employs TRBV12-5 and TRBJ1-2; no firm D call. The V gene's germline CDR1 is LGHNT and CDR2 FRNRAP. The CDR3 is 12 amino acids. V dropped 2 bases and J dropped 8 bases, with 9 bases sitting between them. CDR3 in amino acids: CASGLPTRGYTF. In DNA, the CDR3 is TGTGCTAGTGGTTTGCCGACACGGGGCTACACCTTC. Complete variable domain (other parts from reference TRBV12-5 and TRBJ1-2): DARVTQTPRHKVTEMGQEVTMRCQPILGHNTVFWYRQTMMQGLELLAYFRNRAPLDDSGMPKDRFSAEMPDATLATLKIQPSEPRDSAVYFCASGLPTRGYTFGSGTRLTVV.

The rearrangement uses TRBV6-1 and TRBJ2-7, with D possibly TRBD2 on 5 matching bases. Trimming took off 7 bases at V and 5 bases at J, with 18 bases between the two ends. The CDR3 consists of 14 residues. Germline V CDR1 and CDR2: MNHNS, SASEGT. In nucleotides, the CDR3 is TGTGCCAGCACTACCGGGGAACTCCCCCACGAGCAGTACTTC. Its translation: CASTTGELPHEQYF.

The V and J genes are TRBV9 and TRBJ2-6; D remains unclear. The CDR3 loop spans 14 amino acids. Germline V gives CDR1 SGDLS, CDR2 YYNGEE. Trimming pared 2 bases from V and 0 bases from J, leaving 3 bases between. This CDR3 reads CASSVISGANVLTF. The CDR3 DNA reads as TGTGCCAGCAGCGTTATCTCTGGGGCCAACGTCCTGACTTTC.

The genes are TRBV28 and TRBJ1-5, with 7 bases lining up with TRBD1. CDR3 length: 14 residues. CDR1 is MDHEN and CDR2 is SYDVKM in the germline V gene. The trim removed 5 bases at V and 3 bases at J, leaving 4 bases unmatched. The CDR3 nucleotides are TGTGCCAGCAGTATGACAGGGTTCAATCAGCCCCAGCATTTT. Its protein product is CASSMTGFNQPQHF.

This clone was found a few times. The chain links TRBV5-6 to TRBJ1-2, with 9 bases identical to TRBD1. The germline gives CDR1 SGHDT, CDR2 YYEEEE. V lost 4 bases to trimming and J lost 1 base; unmatched junction nucleotides: 5. The CDR3 totals 15 residues. The CDR3 region is CASSARTGVNYGYTF. Here the CDR3 DNA reads TGTGCCAGCAGCGCGCGGACAGGGGTTAACTATGGCTACACCTTC.

The V and J genes are TRBV6-5 and TRBJ2-1, with 9 bases aligning to TRBD2. Per the germline V gene, CDR1 is MNHEY and CDR2 is SVGAGI. CDR3 length: 15 amino acids. The V and J ends lost 3 bases and 12 bases, in that order; junction bases with no gene match: 12. CDR3 protein: CASSYKFRGGAGQFF. The CDR3, as DNA: TGTGCCAGCAGTTATAAGTTCCGCGGGGGGGCCGGGCAGTTCTTC.

This clone has a single count. V and J are TRBV5-8 and TRBJ2-7; tentative D call: TRBD2 (7 bases). Trimming took off 1 base at V and 4 bases at J, with 15 bases between the two ends. Germline values: CDR1 SGHTS, CDR2 YDEGEE. The CDR3 is made up of 15 amino acids. The CDR3 reads CASSLLRGPSYEQYF. In DNA form, the CDR3 reads TGTGCCAGCAGCTTGCTGCGGGGGCCGTCGTACGAGCAGTACTTC.

The chain joins TRBV14 to TRBJ2-3; D remains unclear. The CDR3 consists of 16 residues. The germline CDR1 and CDR2 sequences are SGHDN and FVKESK. Deletions cut 1 base from V and 2 bases from J, with 13 bases between. DNA for the CDR3: TGTGCCAGCAGCCAAGGGCAGGTCATCTACACAGATACGCAGTATTTT. Its translation: CASSQGQVIYTDTQYF.

In regard to this clone: The junction does not match germline at one end; this may be a read error. The V call is TRBV27, the J call TRBJ1-1; TRBD1 is a possible D gene (6 bases). The CDR3 covers 14 residues. Germline CDR1 and CDR2: MNHEY and SMNVEV (reference sequence). The CDR3 DNA follows: TGTGCCAGCAGGGACAGATTCATGAACACTGAAACTTTCTTT. This codes for CASRDRFMNTETFF.

This clone has only one observation. The CDR3 sequence is CASRDLTSGAETQYF. The CDR3, as DNA: TGTGCCAGCAGGGACTTAACTAGCGGGGCGGAGACCCAGTACTTC. The chain is built from TRBV2 and TRBJ2-5, with TRBD2 identical over 10 bases. V lost 6 bases to trimming and J lost 5 bases; unmatched junction nucleotides: 9. The V gene's germline CDR1 is SNHLY and CDR2 FYNNEI. The CDR3 is 15 amino acids. Variable domain in full (rest from reference TRBV2 and TRBJ2-5): EPEVTQTPSHQVTQMGQEVILRCVPISNHLYFYWYRQILGQKVEFLVSFYNNEISEKSEIFDDQFSVERPDGSNFTLKIRSTKLEDSAMYFCASRDLTSGAETQYFGPGTRLLVL.

This rearrangement joins TRBV25-1 to TRBJ2-7, with TRBD1 matching 7 bases. The V and J ends lost 1 base and 5 bases, in that order; junction bases with no gene match: 5. The CDR3 loop spans 14 amino acids. Germline CDR1 is MGHDK and CDR2 is SYGVNS. The CDR3 protein is CASSESAGGDEQYF. The DNA for the CDR3 is TGTGCCAGCAGTGAATCAGCAGGGGGAGACGAGCAGTACTTC.

J is TRBJ2-3 and V is TRBV29-1; D is possibly TRBD2 (5 bases). The CDR3 covers 14 residues. Germline V gene lookup returns CDR1 SQVTM and CDR2 ANQGSEA. With 7 bases removed from V and 2 bases from J, the gap between germline ends came to 16 bases. The CDR3 here is CSAQLGVSTDTQYF. As DNA, the CDR3 is TGCAGCGCGCAACTCGGGGTGTCCACAGATACGCAGTATTTT.

CDR3 sequence: CASSMRQGVKETQYF. CDR3 bases: TGTGCCAGTAGTATGCGACAGGGGGTCAAAGAGACCCAGTACTTC. This chain connects TRBV19 to TRBJ2-5; 9 bases are shared with TRBD1. V lost 3 bases and J lost 3; bases outside the gene matches: 5. The germline V gene has CDR1 LNHDA and CDR2 SQIVND (reference sequence). The CDR3 covers 15 residues. The full variable domain, rest sourced from reference TRBV19 and TRBJ2-5, is DGGITQSPKYLFRKEGQNVTLSCEQNLNHDAMYWYRQDPGQGLRLIYYSQIVNDFQKGDIAEGYSVSREKKESFPLTVTSAQKNPTAFYLCASSMRQGVKETQYFGPGTRLLVL.

The chain is built from TRBV4-1 and TRBJ1-1; no reliable D call. CDR1 MGHRA and CDR2 YSYEKL come from the germline V gene. Trimming removed 1 base at V and 1 base at J, with 4 bases between. CDR3 length: 13 amino acids. The CDR3 sequence is CASSQGRNTEAFF. CDR3 DNA sequence: TGCGCCAGCAGCCAAGGGAGGAACACTGAAGCTTTCTTT.

V and J are TRBV12-5 and TRBJ2-5; D may be TRBD1 (5 bases). Trimming removed 6 bases at V and 5 bases at J, with 13 bases between. The germline gives CDR1 LGHNT, CDR2 FRNRAP. This CDR3 has 13 residues. The CDR3 spells CASGLSRAETQYF. The CDR3 coding sequence is TGTGCTAGTGGACTGTCCAGGGCGGAGACCCAGTACTTC.

V gene TRBV7-7 combines with J gene TRBJ2-2; D call uncertain. The V end was cut by 4 bases, the J end by 0 bases, with 12 bases between. The germline gives CDR1 SSHAT, CDR2 FNYEAQ (reference sequence). The CDR3 length is 16 residues. This chain's CDR3 is CASSSPGGANTGELFF. The CDR3 DNA reads as TGTGCCAGCAGCTCCCCCGGCGGAGCGAACACCGGGGAGCTGTTTTTT.

This chain links TRBV27 with TRBJ2-7; D possibly corresponds to TRBD1 (6 bases). Germline assignment: CDR1 MNHEY and CDR2 SMNVEV (reference sequence). CDR3 length: 13 amino acids. Trimming took off 5 bases at V and 6 bases at J, with 14 bases between the two ends. CDR3 region: CASSGTLFGEQYF. The CDR3, as DNA: TGTGCCAGCAGTGGGACATTATTTGGCGAGCAGTACTTC.

This clone showed up just a few times. This rearrangement joins TRBV5-5 to TRBJ2-2, with TRBD1 matching over 10 bases. This CDR3 has 16 residues. The V gene end was trimmed by 0 bases and the J gene end by 5 bases; junction bases not matched to a gene: 4. Germline V gives CDR1 SGHKS, CDR2 YYEKEE (reference sequence). In DNA form, the CDR3 reads TGTGCCAGCAGCTTGGGCGGGACAGGGGATACCGGGGAGCTGTTTTTT. Amino acid sequence: CASSLGGTGDTGELFF.

About this clone itself: One end of the junction varies from germline; a read error may be responsible. The chain combines TRBV11-3 with TRBJ1-2; a possible D gene is TRBD1 (6 bases). The CDR3 spans 13 residues. Germline lookup yields CDR1 SGHNT and CDR2 YENEEA. CDR3 protein: CASSLGTGNGYTF. The CDR3, as DNA: TGTGCCAGCAGTTTAGGAACAGGGAATGGCTACACCTTC.

This clone is a singleton in its sample. This chain connects TRBV6-5 to TRBJ1-6; D gene uncertain. The germline V gene has CDR1 MNHEY and CDR2 SVGAGI. The length of the CDR3 is 15 residues. Trimming cost V 2 bases and J 10 bases, with 15 bases left between them. CDR3: CASSYPPGSYSPLHF. DNA of the CDR3: TGTGCCAGCAGTTACCCCCCCGGTAGCTACTCACCCCTCCACTTT.

This clone occurred a few times. This chain connects TRBV9 to TRBJ2-5; 13 bases line up with TRBD2. Germline CDR1 and CDR2: SGDLS and YYNGEE. V was clipped by 4 bases and J by 4 bases; unmatched bases: 7. This CDR3 is built from 16 residues. In DNA form, the CDR3 reads TGTGCCAGCAGCCACTCGACTAGCGGGGGGCCAGAGACCCAGTACTTC. Its protein is CASSHSTSGGPETQYF.

This chain connects TRBV6-1 to TRBJ1-6, with a tentative D call TRBD1 (6 bases). Germline values: CDR1 MNHNS, CDR2 SASEGT. The CDR3 is 13 residues long. Between the trimmed V and J ends, which lost 3 bases and 11 bases, there was a span of 11 bases. The DNA for the CDR3 is TGTGCCAGCAGTGAGGTAGAGGGGGCACCCCTCCACTTT. This encodes CASSEVEGAPLHF.